Described below is a single T cell receptor (beta chain) sequence and its context. Germline trimming cut 3 bases from V and 9 bases from J; bases unmatched to any gene: 14. The CDR3 runs 16 residues. Looked up from germline, CDR1 is LGHNA and CDR2 is YNFKEQ. The protocol was immunoSEQ multiplex PCR, while the TCRdb copy is restricted to in-frame clones and leaves out a portion. The data show about 610,000 clones, about 96% seen once. CD45RO negativity and positive selection for CCR7 defined naive CD8 cells, a population that excluded terminally differentiated effector memory CD45RA+ cells. The data were obtained in a study of shared clonotypes between healthy human individuals.

The chain employs TRBV4-2 and TRBJ2-1, with TRBD2 matching 7 bases. Material: naive CD8+ T cells sorted from blood. The sequence was obtained from a young woman in good health. The CDR3, as DNA: TGTGCCAGCAGCCAGGGGCTTGCGTGGGAGGGAGGTGAGCAGTTCTTC. The encoded protein is CASSQGLAWEGGEQFF.